The rows below give T cell receptor beta chains drawn from one sample of a study of graft-versus-host responses after intestinal transplantation. This table comes from immunoSEQ multiplex PCR, and its TCRdb copy is limited to in-frame clones, with some not included. The sample carries about 4,900 clones, 25% to 30% recorded once. This sample comprised alloreactive CD8+ T cells from a mixed lymphocyte reaction culture, obtained before intestinal transplant. The source is a human patient who received an intestinal transplant. Both conserved end residues are part of each CDR3. Each record gives: D gene, V gene, J gene, clone size, CDR3 protein, CDR3 DNA. A D gene is named only where the DNA matches it firmly. Where a row states a size, it is once, few, many or the class of an expanded clone; other rows omit it.

>-|TRBV11-2|TRBJ2-7|-
CASSYTAGEQYF
TGTGCCAGCAGCTACACCGCGGGCGAGCAGTACTTC
>TRBD1|TRBV4-1|TRBJ2-7|-
CASSQGPTGGVDEQYF
TGCGCCAGCAGCCAGGGTCCTACAGGGGGTGTCGACGAGCAGTACTTC
>-|TRBV6-1|TRBJ2-1|-
CASSVQEGLGSRPYNEQFF
TGTGCCAGCAGTGTCCAGGAGGGCCTTGGTTCCCGACCATACAATGAGCAGTTCTTC
>-|TRBV7-6|TRBJ2-7|-
CASSYGRGYEQYF
TGTGCCAGCAGCTACGGCAGGGGATACGAGCAGTACTTC
>-|TRBV2|TRBJ2-7|few
CASSWGESYEQYF
TGTGCCAGCAGTTGGGGGGAGTCCTACGAGCAGTACTTC
>-|TRBV6-6|TRBJ1-1|few
CASSSSPRQEAFF
TGTGCCAGCAGTTCTTCCCCTAGACAGGAAGCTTTCTTT
>-|TRBV7-9|TRBJ2-7|-
CASSYRDPYEQYF
TGTGCCAGCAGCTACCGGGACCCCTACGAGCAGTACTTC
>TRBD2|TRBV6-1|TRBJ2-7|few
CASQGTNSYEQYF
TGTGCCAGCCAAGGGACTAACTCCTACGAGCAGTACTTC
>-|TRBV6-9|TRBJ1-5|-
CASNPTDSNQPQHF
TGTGCCAGCAATCCGACAGATAGCAATCAGCCCCAGCATTTT
>TRBD2|TRBV11-1|TRBJ2-1|-
CASSLGLAGFTYNEQFF
TGTGCCAGCAGCTTGGGACTAGCGGGATTCACCTACAATGAGCAGTTCTTC
>-|TRBV27|TRBJ2-1|large
CASSLADNPYNEQFF
TGTGCCAGCAGTTTGGCAGACAATCCCTACAATGAGCAGTTCTTC
>TRBD2|TRBV6-5|TRBJ2-2|few
CASRLAGAGELFF
TGTGCCAGCAGGCTAGCGGGAGCCGGGGAGCTGTTTTTT
>TRBD1|TRBV6-5|TRBJ2-2|once
CASRQQGFGELFF
TGTGCCAGCAGGCAACAGGGGTTCGGGGAGCTGTTTTTT
>-|TRBV6-9|TRBJ2-7|few
CASSYGGNYEQYF
TGTGCCAGCAGTTACGGAGGTAACTACGAGCAGTACTTC
>-|TRBV9|TRBJ2-7|few
CASSVGDSPSYEQYF
TGTGCCAGCAGCGTAGGAGACAGTCCATCCTACGAGCAGTACTTC
>TRBD2|TRBV10-3|TRBJ2-3|few
CAISEGQFATSGSLFYF
TGTGCCATCAGTGAAGGCCAGTTTGCTACTAGCGGGAGCTTATTTTATTTT
>-|TRBV9|TRBJ1-4|-
CASSVRGLNEKLFF
TGTGCCAGCAGCGTACGGGGACTTAATGAAAAACTGTTTTTT
>-|TRBV27|TRBJ2-1|-
CASSFYSNSYNEQFF
TGTGCCAGCAGTTTTTATAGTAATAGCTACAATGAGCAGTTCTTC
>TRBD2|TRBV4-1|TRBJ2-5|few
CASSRLAGVPQETQYF
TGCGCCAGCAGCCGGCTAGCGGGGGTACCTCAAGAGACCCAGTACTTC
>TRBD1|TRBV9|TRBJ1-6|-
CASSASPTGGDNSSPLHF
TGTGCCAGCAGCGCCTCCCCGACAGGGGGGGATAATAGTTCACCCCTCCACTTT
>TRBD1|TRBV27|TRBJ2-7|medium-sized
CASSHLRSTGLYEQYF
TGTGCCAGCAGTCACCTTCGCTCGACAGGGCTCTACGAGCAGTACTTC
>-|TRBV6-9|TRBJ1-5|few
CASSYVGSNQPQHF
TGTGCCAGCAGTTACGTGGGTAGCAATCAGCCCCAGCATTTT
>-|TRBV7-2|TRBJ2-1|few
CASSLEFRALEQFF
TGTGCCAGCAGCTTAGAATTCAGGGCCCTTGAACAGTTCTTC
>-|TRBV4-1|TRBJ2-7|few
CASSQGWGRGAYEQYF
TGCGCCAGCAGCCAGGGATGGGGCAGGGGGGCCTACGAGCAGTACTTC
>TRBD1|TRBV6-5|TRBJ1-2|few
CASTEGQGVNYGYTF
TGTGCCAGCACCGAAGGACAGGGGGTAAACTATGGCTACACCTTC
>-|TRBV7-9|TRBJ1-5|-
CASSSREITELSNQPQHF
TGTGCCAGCAGCTCGAGAGAAATTACGGAATTATCCAATCAGCCCCAGCATTTT
>-|TRBV4-1|TRBJ2-2|-
CASSQLTGDTGELFF
TGCGCCAGCAGCCAACTGACTGGGGACACCGGGGAGCTGTTTTTT
>-|TRBV4-3|TRBJ2-7|-
CASGDRDLSYEQYF
TGCGCCAGCGGGGACCGGGACCTTTCCTACGAGCAGTACTTC
>TRBD1|TRBV29-1|TRBJ2-2|medium-sized
CSVRGPYTGELFF
TGCAGCGTCAGGGGGCCCTACACCGGGGAGCTGTTTTTT
>TRBD1|TRBV27|TRBJ2-7|-
CASRPWTGSYEQYF
TGTGCCAGCAGGCCCTGGACAGGCTCCTACGAGCAGTACTTC
>TRBD1|TRBV11-2|TRBJ1-1|many
CASSSNYARQGEEAFF
TGTGCCAGCAGCTCCAATTACGCTCGACAGGGGGAAGAAGCTTTCTTT
>TRBD1|TRBV29-1|TRBJ2-1|-
CSVERTGGGEQFF
TGCAGCGTTGAGCGGACAGGTGGCGGTGAGCAGTTCTTC
>TRBD2|TRBV7-3|TRBJ2-7|few
CASRSDRAGGIYEQYF
TGTGCCAGCAGATCAGATCGGGCGGGAGGGATCTACGAGCAGTACTTC
>TRBD2|TRBV4-2|TRBJ2-3|-
CASRQTSGGTADTQYF
TGTGCCAGCAGACAAACTAGCGGGGGGACAGCAGATACGCAGTATTTT
>-|TRBV27|TRBJ2-7|large
CASSPASSYEQYF
TGTGCCAGCAGCCCCGCTAGCTCCTACGAGCAGTACTTC
>-|TRBV5-4|TRBJ1-1|few
CASSLGGNTEAFF
TGTGCCAGCAGCTTGGGTGGGAACACTGAAGCTTTCTTT
>-|TRBV28|TRBJ2-4|-
CASTVGNIQYF
TGTGCCAGCACTGTAGGAAACATTCAGTACTTC
>-|TRBV10-3|TRBJ2-1|few
CASMPVRTLVGNEQFF
TGTGCCAGCATGCCCGTGCGGACCCTAGTGGGGAATGAGCAGTTCTTC
>TRBD2|TRBV29-1|TRBJ2-1|-
CSVGRLAGVYEQFF
TGCAGCGTTGGCCGGCTAGCGGGAGTATATGAGCAGTTCTTC
>TRBD2|TRBV10-3|TRBJ2-7|-
CAISEFSSGSSYEQYF
TGTGCCATCAGTGAGTTTAGTAGCGGGAGCTCCTACGAGCAGTACTTC
>-|TRBV6-6|TRBJ2-1|-
CASSFDEYNEQFF
TGTGCCAGCAGTTTCGACGAGTACAATGAGCAGTTCTTC
>-|TRBV27|TRBJ1-6|-
CASRPWAGVDSPLHF
TGTGCCAGCCGACCATGGGCAGGGGTTGACTCACCCCTCCACTTT
>-|TRBV7-7|TRBJ2-1|-
CASSLSTYNEQFF
TGTGCTAGCAGCTTATCGACCTACAATGAGCAGTTCTTC
>-|TRBV6-8|TRBJ2-6|-
CASSVGGSRANVLTF
TGTGCCAGCAGTGTTGGTGGAAGTCGGGCCAACGTCCTGACTTTC
>TRBD2|TRBV27|TRBJ2-1|-
CASSGTSGYNEQFF
TGTGCCAGCAGCGGGACTAGCGGCTACAATGAGCAGTTCTTC
>TRBD1|TRBV27|TRBJ1-5|few
CASSFMIPGGASNQPQHF
TGTGCCAGCAGTTTTATGATCCCAGGGGGGGCTAGCAATCAGCCCCAGCATTTT
>TRBD2|TRBV6-1|TRBJ2-7|-
CASSLAVSSYEQYF
TGTGCCAGCAGTCTAGCGGTGAGCTCCTACGAGCAGTACTTC
>TRBD2|TRBV6-1|TRBJ2-2|-
CASSIGLAGELFF
TGTGCCAGCAGCATCGGACTAGCCGGGGAGCTGTTTTTT
>-|TRBV7-8|TRBJ2-1|-
CASSLAGGNEQFF
TGTGCCAGCAGCTTAGCGGGGGGCAATGAGCAGTTCTTC
>-|TRBV21-1|TRBJ2-7|-
CASSLLMLHVLDEQYF
TGTGCCAGCAGTTTGCTTATGCTACACGTGTTAGACGAGCAGTACTTC
>TRBD1|TRBV7-7|TRBJ1-1|-
CASSYGQGATEAFF
TGTGCCAGCAGCTATGGACAGGGGGCGACTGAAGCTTTCTTT
>-|TRBV6-1|TRBJ2-3|-
CASSDLVSAPSTDTQYF
TGTGCCAGCAGTGACCTGGTTAGCGCACCTAGCACAGATACGCAGTATTTT
>TRBD2|TRBV4-2|TRBJ2-7|-
CASSQDLLAGVYEQYF
TGTGCCAGCAGCCAAGATCTACTAGCGGGAGTATACGAGCAGTACTTC
>-|TRBV27|TRBJ2-3|-
CASSFGGDTQYF
TGTGCCAGCAGTTTCGGCGGCGATACGCAGTATTTT